This T cell receptor (beta chain) was sequenced in a study of control samples from healthy donors and cancer patients. Trimming removed 2 bases at V and 6 bases at J, with 8 bases between. The V gene's germline CDR1 is SGHNT and CDR2 YENEEA. The CDR3 sequence is 13 residues long. Profiling relied on immunoSEQ multiplex PCR, and the TCRdb table lists in-frame clones only, not all of them. The sample yields about 160,000 clones, nearly 96% seen once. The sequenced sample was blood. The gene calls are TRBV11-3 and TRBJ2-1; D remains unclear. The clonotype comes from a woman aged 25-40 years in good health. CDR3: CASSLNTLNEQFF. CDR3 nucleotides: TGTGCCAGCAGCTTAAACACCCTCAATGAGCAGTTCTTC.